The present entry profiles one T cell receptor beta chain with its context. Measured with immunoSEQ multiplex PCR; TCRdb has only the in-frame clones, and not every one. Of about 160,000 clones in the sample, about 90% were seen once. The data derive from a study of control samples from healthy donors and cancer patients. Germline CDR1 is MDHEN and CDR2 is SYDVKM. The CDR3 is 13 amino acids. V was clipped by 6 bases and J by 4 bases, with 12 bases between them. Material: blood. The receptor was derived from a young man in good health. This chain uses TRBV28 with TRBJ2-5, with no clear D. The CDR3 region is CASSYLVRETQYF. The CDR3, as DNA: TGTGCCAGCAGCTATCTAGTCCGAGAGACCCAGTACTTC.